Listed here is a single TCR beta chain. Unmatched junction bases numbered 8, after V lost 6 bases and J lost 10 bases. The CDR3 sequence is 15 residues long. Germline V lookup: CDR1 MNHNY, CDR2 SVGAGI (reference sequence). The sample originates from a study of blood T cell repertoires in COVID-19. Study-level background: Some COVID-19 samples were acute and others convalescent; all came from the United States, Italy and Spain. Sources were T cells, B-cell-depleted T cells, or PBMCs; the material itself was cDNA or gDNA.

Original processing notes: Reference gene primer amplification gave estimated nucleated cell counts. Profiling relied on immunoSEQ multiplex PCR, and the TCRdb table lists in-frame clones only, not all of them. The V and J calls and clone size are taken from that table; D and trimming were inferred from the DNA. This sample has roughly 250,000 clones; 88% occur once, and the top ten carry 0.65% to 0.95%. Source material: peripheral blood. This receptor was taken from a woman younger than 45 with acute or convalescent COVID-19. The rearrangement links TRBV6-6 to TRBJ2-1, with 14 bases fitting TRBD2. CDR3 sequence: CASSPGLAGVEEQFF. The CDR3, as DNA: TGTGCCAGCAGCCCGGGACTAGCGGGAGTCGAGGAGCAGTTCTTC.